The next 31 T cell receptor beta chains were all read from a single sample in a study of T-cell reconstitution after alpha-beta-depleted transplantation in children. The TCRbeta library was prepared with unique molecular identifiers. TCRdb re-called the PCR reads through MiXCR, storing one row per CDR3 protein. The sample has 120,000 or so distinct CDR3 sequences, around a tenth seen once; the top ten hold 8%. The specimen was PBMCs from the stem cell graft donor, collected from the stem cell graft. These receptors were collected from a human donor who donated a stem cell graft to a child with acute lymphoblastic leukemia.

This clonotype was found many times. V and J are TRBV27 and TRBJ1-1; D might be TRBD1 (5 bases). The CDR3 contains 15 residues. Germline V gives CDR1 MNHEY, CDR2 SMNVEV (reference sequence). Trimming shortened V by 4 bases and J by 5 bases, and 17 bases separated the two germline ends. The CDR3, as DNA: TGTGCCAGCAGTTCCCTGGGTGGGGGGACTACTGAAGCTTTCTTT. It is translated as CASSSLGGGTTEAFF.

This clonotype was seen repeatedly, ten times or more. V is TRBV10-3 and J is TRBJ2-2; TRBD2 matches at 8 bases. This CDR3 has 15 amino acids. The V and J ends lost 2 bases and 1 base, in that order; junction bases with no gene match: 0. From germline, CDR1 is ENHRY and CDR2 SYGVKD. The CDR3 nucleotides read TGTGCCATCAGTGAGAGCGGGAGGAACACCGGGGAGCTGTTTTTT. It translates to CAISESGRNTGELFF.

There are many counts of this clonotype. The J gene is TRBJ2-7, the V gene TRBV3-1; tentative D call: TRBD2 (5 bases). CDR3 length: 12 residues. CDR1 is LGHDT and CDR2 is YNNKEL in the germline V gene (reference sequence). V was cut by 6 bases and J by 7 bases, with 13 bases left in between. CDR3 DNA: TGTGCCAGCAGTCCCCGGACTCTTGAGCAGTACTTC. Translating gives CASSPRTLEQYF.

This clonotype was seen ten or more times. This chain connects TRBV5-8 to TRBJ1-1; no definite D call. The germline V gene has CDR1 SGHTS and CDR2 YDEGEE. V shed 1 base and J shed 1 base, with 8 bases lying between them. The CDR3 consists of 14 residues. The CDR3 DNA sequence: TGTGCCAGCAGCTTGTCAGCGGGGAACACTGAAGCTTTCTTT. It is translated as CASSLSAGNTEAFF.

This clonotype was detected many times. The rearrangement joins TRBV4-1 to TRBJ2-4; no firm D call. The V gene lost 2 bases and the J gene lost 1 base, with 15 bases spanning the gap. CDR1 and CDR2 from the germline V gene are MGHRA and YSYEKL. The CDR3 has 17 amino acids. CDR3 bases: TGCGCCAGCAGCCAAATCGACACGTCTTTGGCCAAAAACATTCAGTACTTC. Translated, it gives CASSQIDTSLAKNIQYF.

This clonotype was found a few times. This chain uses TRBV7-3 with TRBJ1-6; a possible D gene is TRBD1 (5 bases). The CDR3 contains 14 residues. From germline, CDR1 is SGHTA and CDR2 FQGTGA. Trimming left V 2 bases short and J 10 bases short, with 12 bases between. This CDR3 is CASSLAGMDSPLHF. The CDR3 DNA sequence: TGTGCCAGCAGCTTAGCAGGGATGGACTCACCCCTCCACTTT.

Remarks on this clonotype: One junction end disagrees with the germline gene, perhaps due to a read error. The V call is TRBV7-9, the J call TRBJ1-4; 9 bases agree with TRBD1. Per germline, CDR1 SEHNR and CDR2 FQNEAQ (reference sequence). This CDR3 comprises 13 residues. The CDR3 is CASSTGGNENLFF. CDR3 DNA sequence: TGTGCCAGCAGCACAGGGGGCAATGAAAACCTGTTTTTT. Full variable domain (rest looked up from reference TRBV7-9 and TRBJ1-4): DTGVSQNPRHKITKRGQNVTFRCDPISEHNRLYWYRQTLGQGPEFLTYFQNEAQLEKSRLLSDRFSAERPKGSFSTLEIQRTEQGDSAMYLCASSTGGNENLFFGSGTQLSVL.

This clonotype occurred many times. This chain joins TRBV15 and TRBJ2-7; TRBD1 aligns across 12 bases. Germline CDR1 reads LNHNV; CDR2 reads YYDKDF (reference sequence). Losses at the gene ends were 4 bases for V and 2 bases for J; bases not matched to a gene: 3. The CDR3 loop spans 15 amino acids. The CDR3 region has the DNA TGTGCCACCAGCAAGGGGGACAGGGGGCCCTACGAGCAGTACTTC. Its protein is CATSKGDRGPYEQYF.

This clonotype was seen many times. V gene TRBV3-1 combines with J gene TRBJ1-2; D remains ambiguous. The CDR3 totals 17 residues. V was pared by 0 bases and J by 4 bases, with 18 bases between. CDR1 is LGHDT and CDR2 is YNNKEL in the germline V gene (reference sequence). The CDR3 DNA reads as TGTGCCAGCAGCCAAGATCTTCGGAGGGAGACCCCCTATGGCTACACCTTC. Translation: CASSQDLRRETPYGYTF.

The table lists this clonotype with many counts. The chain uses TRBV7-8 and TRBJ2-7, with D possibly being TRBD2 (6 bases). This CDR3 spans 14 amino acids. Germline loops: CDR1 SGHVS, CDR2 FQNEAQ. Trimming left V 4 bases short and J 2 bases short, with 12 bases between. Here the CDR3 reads CASSSPREPYEQYF. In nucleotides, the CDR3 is TGTGCCAGCAGCTCACCCCGGGAGCCCTACGAGCAGTACTTC.

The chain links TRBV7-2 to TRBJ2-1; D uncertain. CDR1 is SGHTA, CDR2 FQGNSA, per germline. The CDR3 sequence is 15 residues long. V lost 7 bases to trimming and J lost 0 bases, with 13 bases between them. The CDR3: CASISVQSSYNEQFF. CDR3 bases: TGTGCCAGCATTTCTGTACAGAGCTCCTACAATGAGCAGTTCTTC.

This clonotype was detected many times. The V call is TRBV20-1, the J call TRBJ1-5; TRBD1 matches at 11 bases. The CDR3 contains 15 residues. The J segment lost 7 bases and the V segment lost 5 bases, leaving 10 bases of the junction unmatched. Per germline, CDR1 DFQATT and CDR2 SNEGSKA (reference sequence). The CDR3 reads CSAQMDRGQEQPQHF. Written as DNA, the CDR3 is TGCAGTGCTCAAATGGACAGGGGGCAAGAACAGCCCCAGCATTTT.

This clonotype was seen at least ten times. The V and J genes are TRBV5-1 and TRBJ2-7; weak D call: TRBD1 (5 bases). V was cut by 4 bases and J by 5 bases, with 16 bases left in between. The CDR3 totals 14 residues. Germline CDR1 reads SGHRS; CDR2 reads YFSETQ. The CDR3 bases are TGCGCCAGCAGCCCGCGACAGATCAACCACGAGCAGTACTTC. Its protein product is CASSPRQINHEQYF.

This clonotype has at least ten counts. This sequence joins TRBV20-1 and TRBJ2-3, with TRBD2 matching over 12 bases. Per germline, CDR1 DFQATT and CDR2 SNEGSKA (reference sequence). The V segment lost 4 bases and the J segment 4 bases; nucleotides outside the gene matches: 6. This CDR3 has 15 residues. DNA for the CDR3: TGCAGTGCTAAAAGCCTAGCGGGAGGGCCAGATACGCAGTATTTT. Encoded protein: CSAKSLAGGPDTQYF.

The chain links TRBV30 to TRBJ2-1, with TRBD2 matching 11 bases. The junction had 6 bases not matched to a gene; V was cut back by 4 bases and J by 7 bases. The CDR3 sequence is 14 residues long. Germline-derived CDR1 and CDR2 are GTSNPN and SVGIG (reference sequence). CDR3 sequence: CAWNSGGALNEQFF. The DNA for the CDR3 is TGTGCCTGGAATAGCGGGGGGGCCCTAAATGAGCAGTTCTTC.

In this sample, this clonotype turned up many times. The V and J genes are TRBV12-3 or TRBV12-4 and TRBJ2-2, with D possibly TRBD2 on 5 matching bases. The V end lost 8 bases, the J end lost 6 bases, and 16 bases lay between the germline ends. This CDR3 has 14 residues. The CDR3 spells CASRSRVIAGELFF. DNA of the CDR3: TGTGCCAGCCGATCGAGGGTTATTGCCGGGGAGCTGTTTTTT.

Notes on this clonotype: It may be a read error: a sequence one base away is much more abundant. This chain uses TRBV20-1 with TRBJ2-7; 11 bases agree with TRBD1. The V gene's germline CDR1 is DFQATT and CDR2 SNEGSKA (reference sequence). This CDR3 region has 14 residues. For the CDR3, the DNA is TGCAGTGCTAGACGGACAGGGGGCCCCTACGTGCAGTACTTC. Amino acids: CSARRTGGPYVQYF.

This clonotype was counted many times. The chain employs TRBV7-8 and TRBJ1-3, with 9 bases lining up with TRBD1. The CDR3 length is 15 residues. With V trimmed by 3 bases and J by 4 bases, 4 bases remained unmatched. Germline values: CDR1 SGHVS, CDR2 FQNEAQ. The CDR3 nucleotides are TGTGCCAGCAGCTTGTACAGGGGGCGGGGAAACACCATATATTTT. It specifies CASSLYRGRGNTIYF.

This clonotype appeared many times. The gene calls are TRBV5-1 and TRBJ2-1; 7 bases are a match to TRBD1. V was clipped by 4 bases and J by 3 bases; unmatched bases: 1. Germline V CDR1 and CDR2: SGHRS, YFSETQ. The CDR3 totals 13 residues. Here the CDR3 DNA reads TGCGCCAGCAGCCGGGACAGCTACAATGAGCAGTTCTTC. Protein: CASSRDSYNEQFF.

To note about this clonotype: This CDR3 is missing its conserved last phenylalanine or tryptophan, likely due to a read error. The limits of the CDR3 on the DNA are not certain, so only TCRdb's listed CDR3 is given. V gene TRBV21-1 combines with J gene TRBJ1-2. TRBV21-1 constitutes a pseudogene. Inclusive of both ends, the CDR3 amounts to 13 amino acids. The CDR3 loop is CASSKNDRATGPV.

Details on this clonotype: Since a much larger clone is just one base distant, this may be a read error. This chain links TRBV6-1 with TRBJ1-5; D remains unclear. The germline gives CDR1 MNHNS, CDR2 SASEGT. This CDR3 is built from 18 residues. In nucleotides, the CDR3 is TGTGCCAGCATCTACACAGCCCTCGGACCTTATAGCGATCAGCCCCAGCATTTT. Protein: CASIYTALGPYSDQPQHF.

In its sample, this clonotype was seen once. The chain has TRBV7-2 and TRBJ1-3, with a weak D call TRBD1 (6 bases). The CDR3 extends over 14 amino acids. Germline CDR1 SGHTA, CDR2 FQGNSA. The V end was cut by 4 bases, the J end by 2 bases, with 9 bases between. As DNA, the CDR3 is TGTGCCAGCAGCTCTGGACAGACTGGAAACACCATATATTTT. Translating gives CASSSGQTGNTIYF.

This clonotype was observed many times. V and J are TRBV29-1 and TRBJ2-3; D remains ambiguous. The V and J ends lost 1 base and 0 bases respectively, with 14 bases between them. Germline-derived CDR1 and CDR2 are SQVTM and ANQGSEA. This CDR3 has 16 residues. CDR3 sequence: CSVEGPEGTSTDTQYF. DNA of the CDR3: TGCAGCGTTGAAGGTCCAGAAGGCACTAGCACAGATACGCAGTATTTT.

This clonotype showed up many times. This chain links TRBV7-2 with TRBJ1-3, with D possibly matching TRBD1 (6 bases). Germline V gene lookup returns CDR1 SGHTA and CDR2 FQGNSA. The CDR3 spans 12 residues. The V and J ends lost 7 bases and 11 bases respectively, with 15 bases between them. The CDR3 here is CASTSSGGSIYF. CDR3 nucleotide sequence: TGTGCCAGCACCTCCTCTGGGGGCTCCATATATTTT.

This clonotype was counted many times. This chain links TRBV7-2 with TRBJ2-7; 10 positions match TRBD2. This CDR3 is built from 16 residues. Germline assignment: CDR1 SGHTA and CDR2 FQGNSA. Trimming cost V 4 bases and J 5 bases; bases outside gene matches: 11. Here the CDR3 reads CASSSARASGSDEQYF. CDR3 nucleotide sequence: TGTGCCAGCAGCTCAGCAAGGGCTAGCGGGAGCGACGAGCAGTACTTC.

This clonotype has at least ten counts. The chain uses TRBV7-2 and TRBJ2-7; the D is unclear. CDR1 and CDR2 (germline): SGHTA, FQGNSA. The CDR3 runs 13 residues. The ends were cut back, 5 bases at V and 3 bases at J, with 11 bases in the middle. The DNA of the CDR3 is TGTGCCAGCAGCGTGGACCTTTTCTACGAGCAGTACTTC. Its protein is CASSVDLFYEQYF.

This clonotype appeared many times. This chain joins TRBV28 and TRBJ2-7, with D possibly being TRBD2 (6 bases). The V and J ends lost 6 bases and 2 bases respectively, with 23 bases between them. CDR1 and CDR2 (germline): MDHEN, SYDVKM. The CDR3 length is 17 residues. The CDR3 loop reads CASRPPGASGNTYEQYF. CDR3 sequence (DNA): TGTGCCAGCAGACCCCCGGGAGCCTCTGGTAACACCTACGAGCAGTACTTC.

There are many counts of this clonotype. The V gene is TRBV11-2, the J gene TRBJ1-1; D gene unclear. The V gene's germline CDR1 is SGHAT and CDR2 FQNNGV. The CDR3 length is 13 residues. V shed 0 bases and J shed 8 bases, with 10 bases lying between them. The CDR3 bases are TGTGCCAGCAGCTTAGATTTCGGCAGGGAAGCTTTCTTT. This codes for CASSLDFGREAFF.

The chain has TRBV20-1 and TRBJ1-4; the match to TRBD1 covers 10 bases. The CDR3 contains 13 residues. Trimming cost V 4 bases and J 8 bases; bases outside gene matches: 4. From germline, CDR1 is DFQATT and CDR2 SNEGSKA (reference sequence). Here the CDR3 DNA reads TGCAGTGCTACGGACAGGGGGGGAGAAAAACTGTTTTTT. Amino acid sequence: CSATDRGGEKLFF.

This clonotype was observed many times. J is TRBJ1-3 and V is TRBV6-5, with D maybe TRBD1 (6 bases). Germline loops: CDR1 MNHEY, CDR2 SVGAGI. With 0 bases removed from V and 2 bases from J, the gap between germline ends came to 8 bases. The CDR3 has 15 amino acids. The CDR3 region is CASSYSAGAGNTIYF. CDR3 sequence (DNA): TGTGCCAGCAGTTACTCGGCAGGGGCTGGAAACACCATATATTTT.

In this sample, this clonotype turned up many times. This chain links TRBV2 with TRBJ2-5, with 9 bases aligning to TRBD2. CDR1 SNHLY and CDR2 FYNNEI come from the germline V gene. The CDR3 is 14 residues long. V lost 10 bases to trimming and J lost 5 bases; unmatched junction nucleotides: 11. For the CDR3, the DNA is TGTGCCACAGTAGCGGGAGCGGTTCGTGAGACCCAGTACTTC. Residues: CATVAGAVRETQYF.